The 28 T cell receptor beta chains reported below all come from one sample, sequenced in a study of CXCR3-negative and CXCR3-positive naive CD8 T cells. Study observations and caveats: In CXCR3-positive naive cells, the TRB CDR3s were more hydrophobic than in CXCR3-negative naive cells.

The libraries of TRB cDNA were prepared using 5' RACE with UMI labels. TCRdb reanalyzed the 5' RACE reads, giving one entry per CDR3 protein sequence and no DNA. This repertoire comprises some 150,000 distinct CDR3 sequences; its ten largest clones make up roughly 0.41%. These receptors are not linked to any known antigen. The sample taken for sequencing was naive CXCR3+ CD8+ T cells from blood. Subset: CD45RO-CCR7+CD27+CD95- naive CD8+ T cells expressing CXCR3 (TNR3+). The receptors stem from a human donor in good health. Some clones in this sample may be carry-over from other donors' samples.

The rearrangement links TRBV7-6 to TRBJ2-7; without DNA, the TCRdb call of TRBD2 cannot be checked. This CDR3 region has 17 residues. The germline V gene has CDR1 SGHVS and CDR2 FNYEAQ. The CDR3 loop reads CASSPLAGVDPSYERYF.

This chain connects TRBV28 to TRBJ1-1. The CDR3 is 13 amino acids. The V gene's germline CDR1 is MDHEN and CDR2 SYDVKM. The CDR3 spells CASSLTRHTEAFF.

The chain is built from TRBV21-1 and TRBJ1-1. TRBV21-1 is reported as a pseudogene. This CDR3 contains 13 residues. The CDR3 loop reads CASSKIFETEAFF.

The V gene is TRBV12-3 or TRBV12-4, the J gene TRBJ2-7; TCRdb outputs TRBD2, but without DNA this stays unchecked. The CDR3 sequence is 14 residues long. The CDR3 sequence is CASSFSREIYEQYF.

The genes are TRBV27 and TRBJ2-7; checking the TCRdb D call of TRBD1 is not possible without DNA. The CDR3 spans 16 residues. CDR1 is MNHEY and CDR2 is SMNVEV in the germline V gene (reference sequence). CDR3 in amino acids: CASNFGISGAGYEQYF.

V and J are TRBV7-9 and TRBJ2-1. The germline gives CDR1 SEHNR, CDR2 FQNEAQ (reference sequence). There are 14 residues in the CDR3. The CDR3 here is CASSSGSLYNEQFF.

This chain uses TRBV27 with TRBJ2-6. Germline CDR1 and CDR2: MNHEY and SMNVEV (reference sequence). The CDR3 consists of 14 residues. CDR3 amino acids: CASSFSSGANVLTF.

The chain recombines TRBV13 with TRBJ2-3; TCRdb returns TRBD2, unconfirmable since there is no DNA. The CDR3 spans 15 residues. In germline, CDR1 is PRHDT, CDR2 FYEKMQ (reference sequence). CDR3 protein: CASNAGLAGKDTQYF.

The chain is built from TRBV12-3 or TRBV12-4 and TRBJ2-7. This CDR3 has 12 residues. The CDR3 region is CASSGLVTEQYF.

The gene calls are TRBV29-1 and TRBJ2-7; with no DNA, the TCRdb D assignment of TRBD1 cannot be verified. The CDR3 contains 13 residues. Germline CDR1 is SQVTM and CDR2 is ANQGSEA. CDR3 in amino acids: CSVSWGASYEQYF.

The chain recombines TRBV29-1 with TRBJ2-7; TCRdb outputs TRBD1, but without DNA this stays unchecked. The germline V gene has CDR1 SQVTM and CDR2 ANQGSEA. The CDR3 has 15 amino acids. CDR3 loop: CSVEDRDGASYEQYF.

The chain joins TRBV7-9 to TRBJ2-1; the TRBD1 assignment by TCRdb is unverifiable without DNA. CDR3 length equals 15 residues. Germline lookup yields CDR1 SEHNR and CDR2 FQNEAQ (reference sequence). CDR3 amino acids: CASSTPLGDSNEQFF.

The chain recombines TRBV29-1 with TRBJ2-7; the TCRdb D gene call, TRBD1, has no DNA to confirm it. The CDR3 length is 13 residues. Germline V gives CDR1 SQVTM, CDR2 ANQGSEA. CDR3 loop: CSGLGQATHEQYF.

The V gene is TRBV25-1, the J gene TRBJ2-5; TCRdb names TRBD1, which stays unverified in the absence of DNA. Germline V gene data show CDR1 as MGHDK and CDR2 as SYGVNS. The CDR3 is 17 residues long. CDR3 region: CASLGCSNKGVGETQYF.

V and J are TRBV7-6 and TRBJ2-3; no DNA is available, so the TRBD1 call from TCRdb remains unchecked. The CDR3 runs 15 residues. Per germline, CDR1 SGHVS and CDR2 FNYEAQ. The CDR3 spells CASSLAGRGLDTQYF.

The rearrangement uses TRBV10-1 and TRBJ2-3; TCRdb's D call, TRBD1, is unchecked because there is no DNA. Germline CDR1 is WNHNN and CDR2 is SYGVQD (reference sequence). This CDR3 spans 20 amino acids. The CDR3 loop is CASSDHVPGQIYNSTDTQYF.

The CDR3 loop is CASSQGARDNSPLHF. The V and J genes are TRBV4-1 and TRBJ1-6; the TCRdb call, TRBD1, lacks DNA for checking. The CDR3 has 15 residues. Per germline, CDR1 MGHRA and CDR2 YSYEKL.

V and J are TRBV11-2 and TRBJ2-3. CDR3 length: 15 residues. Germline CDR1 and CDR2: SGHAT and FQNNGV. CDR3 sequence reads: CASSLLVLGTDTQYF.

This chain's CDR3 is CASSLDPGTNLGYEQYF. The rearrangement links TRBV5-6 to TRBJ2-7; there is no DNA to check the TCRdb D call of TRBD1. Germline lookup yields CDR1 SGHDT and CDR2 YYEEEE. CDR3 length: 17 residues.

The rearrangement links TRBV7-2 to TRBJ1-2. CDR1 and CDR2 (germline): SGHTA, FQGNSA. The CDR3 runs to 15 residues. The CDR3 sequence: CASSPSRDGFYGYTF.

This sequence joins TRBV7-2 and TRBJ2-1; TCRdb reports TRBD1, a call that lacks DNA to check it against. Germline CDR1 is SGHTA and CDR2 is FQGNSA. CDR3 length equals 11 residues. CDR3 protein: CASSRPGEQFF.

V gene TRBV2 combines with J gene TRBJ1-4; TCRdb lists TRBD1, though no DNA is available to test this call. Germline lookup yields CDR1 SNHLY and CDR2 FYNNEI. The CDR3 length is 16 residues. The CDR3: CASSVHRGTANEKLFF.

The chain uses TRBV5-5 and TRBJ2-1. Germline V gene lookup returns CDR1 SGHKS and CDR2 YYEKEE (reference sequence). This CDR3 spans 13 amino acids. CDR3: CASSFSLNNEQFF.

The V and J genes are TRBV29-1 and TRBJ2-7; absent DNA, TCRdb's TRBD1 call cannot be checked. The CDR3 runs to 12 residues. Germline V gives CDR1 SQVTM, CDR2 ANQGSEA. The CDR3 region is CSAGGSLYEQYF.

The chain employs TRBV4-1 and TRBJ2-2. CDR3 length equals 15 residues. Looked up from germline, CDR1 is MGHRA and CDR2 is YSYEKL. The CDR3 loop is CASSQVEVYTGELFF.

CDR3 loop: CASSESVTGTDPETQYF. The chain is built from TRBV10-1 and TRBJ2-5; TCRdb gives TRBD1 as the D gene, but with no DNA this cannot be confirmed. The CDR3 is 17 residues long. Germline values: CDR1 WNHNN, CDR2 SYGVQD (reference sequence).

This rearrangement joins TRBV9 to TRBJ2-1; the D call from TCRdb, TRBD1, cannot be confirmed without DNA. Germline CDR1 reads SGDLS; CDR2 reads YYNGEE. The CDR3 runs to 15 residues. CDR3 residues: CASSRAGTDYNEQFF.

The CDR3 sequence is CSVLTENSYEQYF. The chain has TRBV29-1 and TRBJ2-7; TCRdb calls TRBD1, which cannot be checked without DNA. The CDR3 has 13 amino acids. Per the germline V gene, CDR1 is SQVTM and CDR2 is ANQGSEA.